The clone carrying this T cell receptor beta chain turned up a few times. The CDR3 is 15 amino acids. In germline, CDR1 is SGDLS, CDR2 YYNGEE. Trimming stripped 4 bases from V and 0 bases from J, with 13 bases between. RNA transcripts were the source from which TCR beta CDR3 regions were amplified. HTBI primers served in a first-round RT-PCR, which a second-round multiplex PCR followed. One entry per CDR3 protein results from TCRdb running MiXCR on the multiplex PCR reads. The table lists about 740,000 distinct CDR3 sequences, approximately 40% of them singletons. This specimen comes from a study of Graves' ophthalmopathy and Graves' hyperthyroidism.

The chain uses TRBV9 and TRBJ2-5; TRBD1 or TRBD2 may be the D gene (5 bases each). Specimen: peripheral blood. The source is an adult man with Graves' ophthalmopathy. The CDR3 coding sequence is TGTGCCAGCAGCCAAGAGGGACGGAACCAAGAGACCCAGTACTTC. This gives the protein CASSQEGRNQETQYF.